This TCR beta chain was recorded in a study of identical twins. Findings and limits, study-wide: Modeled out-of-frame TCR alpha sharing in monozygotic twins fell below observed levels. The conclusions drew on cross-sectional statistical analysis instead of tracking the same donors. Some out-of-frame alpha sequences were shared by twins, and these showed excess low generation probability.

At least ten counts were recorded for this clonotype. Antigen: not known. cDNA molecules carried unique molecular identifiers, and template switching added a universal primer site. One entry per CDR3 protein, called by TCRdb with MiXCR from the 5' RACE reads. The top ten hold roughly 2% of the sample, which has approximately 220,000 distinct CDR3 sequences, about 7.5% seen once. The same sample was also studied in work on yellow fever vaccine responses in identical twins.

Material for sequencing was memory (CD45RO+) T cells sorted from blood. The TCR was taken from a woman under 30 in good health.

The CDR3, as DNA: TGTGCCAGCAGTGCCGGGACAGGGCGGTTTAATGAGCAGTTCTTC. This sequence encodes CASSAGTGRFNEQFF. The chain joins TRBV12-3 or TRBV12-4 to TRBJ2-1; the match to TRBD1 covers 9 bases. The V gene end was trimmed by 5 bases and the J gene end by 7 bases; junction bases not matched to a gene: 9. The CDR3 contains 15 residues.